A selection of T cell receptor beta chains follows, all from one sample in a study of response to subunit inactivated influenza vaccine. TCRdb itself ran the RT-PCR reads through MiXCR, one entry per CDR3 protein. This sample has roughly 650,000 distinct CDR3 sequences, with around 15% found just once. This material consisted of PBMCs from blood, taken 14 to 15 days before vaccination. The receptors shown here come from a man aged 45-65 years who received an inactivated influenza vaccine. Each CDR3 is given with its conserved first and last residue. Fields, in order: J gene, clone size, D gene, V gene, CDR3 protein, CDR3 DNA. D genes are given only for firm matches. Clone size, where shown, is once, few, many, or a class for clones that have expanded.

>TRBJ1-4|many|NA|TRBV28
CASSGGPTNEKLFF
TGTGCCAGCAGTGGTGGGCCAACTAATGAAAAACTGTTTTTT
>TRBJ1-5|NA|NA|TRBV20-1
CSAGHNSNQPQHF
TGCAGTGCGGGACACAATAGCAATCAGCCCCAGCATTTT
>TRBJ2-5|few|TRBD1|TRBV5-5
CASRRTGTKETQYF
TGTGCCAGCAGGCGGACAGGGACCAAAGAGACCCAGTACTTC
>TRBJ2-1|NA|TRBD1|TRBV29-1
CSAVIQGQVDVNAYNEQFF
TGCAGCGCGGTGATCCAGGGACAGGTTGATGTGAATGCCTACAATGAGCAGTTCTTC
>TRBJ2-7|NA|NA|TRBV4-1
CASSQEGRTAHSYEQYF
TGCGCCAGCAGCCAAGAGGGGCGGACAGCGCACTCCTACGAGCAGTACTTC
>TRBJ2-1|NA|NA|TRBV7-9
CASSLALTDTMEQFF
TGTGCCAGCAGCTTAGCTTTGACAGACACAATGGAGCAGTTCTTC
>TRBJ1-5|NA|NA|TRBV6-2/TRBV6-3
CASSYQHSNQPQHF
TGTGCCAGCAGTTACCAGCATAGCAATCAGCCCCAGCATTTT
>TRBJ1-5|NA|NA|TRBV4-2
CASSQEGRRINQPQHF
TGTGCCAGCAGCCAAGAGGGGAGGCGGATAAATCAGCCCCAGCATTTT
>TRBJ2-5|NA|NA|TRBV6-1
CASRGGATDPGEETQYF
TGTGCCAGCAGGGGGGGCGCGACCGACCCAGGGGAAGAGACCCAGTACTTC
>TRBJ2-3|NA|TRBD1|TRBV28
CASSSDRVEDTQYF
TGTGCCAGCAGTTCCGACAGGGTGGAAGATACGCAGTATTTT
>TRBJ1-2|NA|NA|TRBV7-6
CASSPLGAGAFMYGYTF
TGTGCCAGCAGCCCCTTAGGGGCGGGGGCTTTTATGTATGGCTACACCTTC
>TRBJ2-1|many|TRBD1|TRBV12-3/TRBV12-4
CASSFGGWGQGNNEQFF
TGTGCCAGCAGTTTCGGGGGTTGGGGACAGGGGAACAATGAGCAGTTCTTC
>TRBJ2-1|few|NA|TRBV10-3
CAISSSIGAGNEQFF
TGTGCCATCAGCTCCTCTATCGGGGCGGGCAATGAGCAGTTCTTC
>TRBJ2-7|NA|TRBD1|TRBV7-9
CASRTGVGYEQYF
TGTGCCAGCAGGACAGGGGTGGGATACGAGCAGTACTTC
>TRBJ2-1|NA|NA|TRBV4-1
CASSMVGLDNEQFF
TGCGCCAGCAGCATGGTGGGGTTGGACAATGAGCAGTTCTTC
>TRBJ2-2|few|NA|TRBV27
CASRKGQFNTGELFF
TGTGCCAGCAGGAAGGGACAATTCAACACCGGGGAGCTGTTTTTT
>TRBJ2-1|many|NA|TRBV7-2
CASSFMVAVEGEQFF
TGTGCCAGCAGCTTTATGGTAGCGGTAGAAGGTGAGCAGTTCTTC
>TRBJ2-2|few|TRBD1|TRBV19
CASSNPPGQSPRNTGELFF
TGTGCCAGTAGTAACCCACCGGGACAGTCCCCCAGAAACACCGGGGAGCTGTTTTTT